This T cell receptor beta chain was sequenced for a study of response to subunit inactivated influenza vaccine. Overall study results and limits: Authors suggested seasonal influenza vaccinations each recruit few new T cells.

The CDR3 sequence is 16 residues long. The V and J ends lost 0 bases and 7 bases, in that order; junction bases with no gene match: 7. The V gene's germline CDR1 is SGHRS and CDR2 YFSETQ. TCRdb used MiXCR to reprocess the RT-PCR reads, holding one entry per CDR3 protein. Altogether hundreds of thousands of distinct CDR3 sequences are present, about 18% being singletons, with the ten largest covering around 9.9%. A remark on this clonotype: Its antigen is currently unknown.

The clonotype originates from a man aged 45-65 years who received an inactivated influenza vaccine. J is TRBJ2-1 and V is TRBV5-1, with 10 positions matching TRBD1. This sample comprised PBMCs from blood, obtained about 5 days after vaccination. The chain's CDR3 is CASSLVGTGVQNEQFF. CDR3 DNA sequence: TGCGCCAGCAGCTTGGTTGGGACAGGGGTGCAGAATGAGCAGTTCTTC.